A selection of T cell receptor beta chains follows, all from one sample in a study of response to subunit inactivated influenza vaccine. MiXCR, applied by TCRdb to the RT-PCR reads, yields one record per CDR3 protein. The profile covers hundreds of thousands of distinct CDR3 sequences, with over 11% appearing a single time and 6% to 8% taken by the ten largest. The sequences come from PBMCs from blood, collected 14 to 15 days before vaccination. These receptors all come from a man in his forties or fifties who received an inactivated influenza vaccine. Both conserved end residues are part of each CDR3. A D gene is named only where the DNA matches it firmly. The size of a clone is reported for some rows only, either as once, few or many, or as a class for expanded clones.

D gene | J gene | V gene | clone size | CDR3 DNA | CDR3 protein
- | TRBJ2-2 | TRBV6-2/TRBV6-3 | few | TGTGCCAGCGCCGGGCCTATAAACACCGGGGAGCTGTTTTTT | CASAGPINTGELFF
TRBD1 | TRBJ2-7 | TRBV14 | - | TGTGCCAGCAGCCCTCGGGACAGGGGCCTGCTAAACTACGAGCAGTACTTC | CASSPRDRGLLNYEQYF
- | TRBJ1-4 | TRBV6-1 | - | TGTGCCAGCAGTGGAGGGTATGGACAATTAGATGAAAAACTGTTTTTT | CASSGGYGQLDEKLFF
TRBD2 | TRBJ2-6 | TRBV9 | many | TGTGCCAGCAGCGTCGACCGGGGGGGCTCTGGGGCCAACGTCCTGACTTTC | CASSVDRGGSGANVLTF
TRBD1 | TRBJ2-3 | TRBV5-5 | few | TGTGCCAGCAGCTTAATGGGACAGGGGATAGATACGCAGTATTTT | CASSLMGQGIDTQYF
- | TRBJ1-1 | TRBV18 | - | TGTGCCAGCTCACCTACGGGAGTCTTCTCCCATGAAGCTTTCTTT | CASSPTGVFSHEAFF
TRBD2 | TRBJ2-7 | TRBV18 | - | TGTGCCAGCTCACCAATCTGGGACCCACCGGGGGGCGAGCAGTACTTC | CASSPIWDPPGGEQYF
TRBD2 | TRBJ2-7 | TRBV3-1 | - | TGTGCCAGCAGCCCCGGGACTAGACCCTACGAGCAGTACTTC | CASSPGTRPYEQYF
TRBD2 | TRBJ2-4 | TRBV20-1 | few | TGCAGTGCTAGTGTAGGACTAGCCTTCATTCAGTACTTC | CSASVGLAFIQYF
- | TRBJ2-3 | TRBV12-3/TRBV12-4 | - | TGTGCCAGCAGTTTGTGGGGGCCCCAAGAACATTCTGATACGCAGTATTTT | CASSLWGPQEHSDTQYF
TRBD2 | TRBJ2-1 | TRBV5-1 | many | TGCGCCAGCAGCTTGGTAACCAGCGGGGAATACAATGAGCAGTTCTTC | CASSLVTSGEYNEQFF
TRBD1 | TRBJ1-1 | TRBV7-9 | many | TGTGCCAGCAGTACAGGGGGGATTCGGGGCACTGAAGCTTTCTTT | CASSTGGIRGTEAFF
TRBD1 | TRBJ1-2 | TRBV5-1 | - | TGCGCCAGCGGCGGGGGGACAGCCTATGACGGCTACACCTTC | CASGGGTAYDGYTF
- | TRBJ2-2 | TRBV6-1 | - | TGTGCCAGTGACCACTTGCCCGGGGAGCTGTTTTTT | CASDHLPGELFF
TRBD1 | TRBJ2-5 | TRBV6-1 | - | TGTGCCAGCAGGCCGAACAGGGGGGAGACCCAGTACTTC | CASRPNRGETQYF
- | TRBJ1-5 | TRBV28 | - | TGTGCCAGCAGTTTTCGGGGCTCCCCTTCCAATCAGCCCCAGCATTTT | CASSFRGSPSNQPQHF
- | TRBJ2-7 | TRBV5-1 | - | TGCGCCAGCAGCCAGGAACAGCAGACTAGTTCATACGAGCAGTACTTC | CASSQEQQTSSYEQYF
TRBD1 | TRBJ1-5 | TRBV12-3/TRBV12-4 | - | TGTGCCAGCAGTCCCATCCACAGGGGAGGTCAGCCCCAGCATTTT | CASSPIHRGGQPQHF
TRBD2 | TRBJ2-2 | TRBV6-2/TRBV6-3 | many | TGTGCCAGCAGTTCCCCTAGGGGAGGGGAGAACACCGGGGAGCTGTTTTTT | CASSSPRGGENTGELFF
TRBD1 | TRBJ2-4 | TRBV12-3/TRBV12-4 | - | TGTGCCTGCAGTCAAACAGCCACAGGGGGCTTAGCCAAAAACATTCAGTACTTC | CACSQTATGGLAKNIQYF
- | TRBJ1-1 | TRBV5-1 | few | TGCGCCAGCAGTTCCGGACGGTCTGAAGCTTTCTTT | CASSSGRSEAFF
TRBD2 | TRBJ2-5 | TRBV3-1 | few | TGTGCCAGCAGCCCCGGAGTAGCGGGACTAAAAATTCAAGAGACCCAGTACTTC | CASSPGVAGLKIQETQYF
- | TRBJ2-1 | TRBV6-2/TRBV6-3 | - | TGTGCCAGCAGTCTATCAGGGCGTGTGCAGTTCTTC | CASSLSGRVQFF
- | TRBJ1-5 | TRBV5-5 | - | TGTGCCAGCAGCTTGTGGCCCCGTGGACCCTTAAATCAGCCCCAGCATTTT | CASSLWPRGPLNQPQHF
- | TRBJ2-2 | TRBV5-1 | few | TGCGCCAGCTGGGACATTGGGAACACCGGGGAGCTGTTTTTT | CASWDIGNTGELFF
TRBD2 | TRBJ2-1 | TRBV6-5 | few | TGTGCCAGCAGTTATAGCGGGGGGGCCAATGAGCAGTTCTTC | CASSYSGGANEQFF
- | TRBJ2-1 | TRBV6-1 | - | TGTGCCAGCAGGATTTCTATAGCAAATCCGAATGAGCAGTTCTTC | CASRISIANPNEQFF
TRBD2 | TRBJ2-3 | TRBV7-9 | few | TGTGCCAGCAGCCTGAGGACTAGCGGGAGAGTAGATACGCAGTATTTT | CASSLRTSGRVDTQYF
- | TRBJ1-2 | TRBV10-2 | - | TGCGCCAGCAGTGAGTCGGGAGGGGCCTATGGCTACACCTTC | CASSESGGAYGYTF
- | TRBJ2-1 | TRBV24-1 | few | TGTGCCACCATGGGGAACAATGAGCAGTTCTTC | CATMGNNEQFF
TRBD1 | TRBJ2-5 | TRBV7-2 | - | TGTGCCAGCAGCAAACAGGGGGCGAGCGTGGGGGAGACCCAGTACTTC | CASSKQGASVGETQYF
TRBD2 | TRBJ2-5 | TRBV20-1 | few | TGCAGTGCGAGTAAGACTAGCGGAGAAGAGACCCAGTACTTC | CSASKTSGEETQYF
- | TRBJ2-7 | TRBV7-2 | many | TGTGCCAGCAGTTTTGGAGGATCCTCCTACGAGCAGTACTTC | CASSFGGSSYEQYF
- | TRBJ2-1 | TRBV2 | - | TGTGCCAGCAGAGCTATATCCGGGATAGCCTACAATGAGCAGTTCTTC | CASRAISGIAYNEQFF
- | TRBJ1-2 | TRBV12-3/TRBV12-4 | few | TGTGCCAGCCGTGGATCGTTGAGCTACACCTTC | CASRGSLSYTF